This T cell receptor beta chain comes out of a study of metastatic and nonmetastatic thyroid tumors. Looking at the study overall: A comparison of repertoires was made across blood and tumor or nodule tissue from malignant and benign thyroid patients. Broader study findings: When malignant thyroid tumors were compared with benign nodules, TCR beta diversity was reportedly significantly higher in the malignant tumors. This held in both blood and tumor samples.

Patients had received no treatment of any kind before thyroid surgery. The authors' processing: It was from CDR3 differences across clinicopathological groups that a distant-metastasis classifier for papillary thyroid cancer was built. TCRdb re-analyzed the PCR reads through MiXCR. These V and J calls originate from TCRdb's pipeline instead of the authors' own analysis. The data contain some 41,000 clones, roughly 14% of them singletons. CDR1 MNHNS and CDR2 SASEGT come from the germline V gene. V lost 4 bases and J lost 3, with 6 bases in between. The CDR3 covers 12 residues. Judged by abundance, this clone is medium-sized (0.01 to 0.1%). Its antigen is not known.

This sequence joins TRBV6-1 and TRBJ1-2; D is undetermined. The material sequenced was blood. The TCR comes from a female donor with papillary thyroid cancer or a benign thyroid nodule (not recorded which). Some clones in this sample may be carry-over from other donors' samples. The CDR3 DNA reads TGTGCCAGCAGTGTGGCTTACTATGGCTACACCTTC. Translating gives CASSVAYYGYTF.